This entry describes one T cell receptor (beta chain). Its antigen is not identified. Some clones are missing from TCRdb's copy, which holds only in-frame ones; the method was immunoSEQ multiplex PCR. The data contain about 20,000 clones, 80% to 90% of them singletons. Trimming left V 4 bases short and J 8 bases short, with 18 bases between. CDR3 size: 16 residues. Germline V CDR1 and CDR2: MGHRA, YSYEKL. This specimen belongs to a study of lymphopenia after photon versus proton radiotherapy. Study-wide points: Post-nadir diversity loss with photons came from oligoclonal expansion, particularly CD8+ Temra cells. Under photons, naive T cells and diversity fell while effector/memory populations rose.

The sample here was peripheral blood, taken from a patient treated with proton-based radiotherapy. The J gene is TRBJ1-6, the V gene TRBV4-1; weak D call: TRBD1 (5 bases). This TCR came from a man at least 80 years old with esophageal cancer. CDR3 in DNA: TGCGCCAGCAGCCCTGTGGGCAGGGAACCCTATTCACCCCTCCACTTT. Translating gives CASSPVGREPYSPLHF.